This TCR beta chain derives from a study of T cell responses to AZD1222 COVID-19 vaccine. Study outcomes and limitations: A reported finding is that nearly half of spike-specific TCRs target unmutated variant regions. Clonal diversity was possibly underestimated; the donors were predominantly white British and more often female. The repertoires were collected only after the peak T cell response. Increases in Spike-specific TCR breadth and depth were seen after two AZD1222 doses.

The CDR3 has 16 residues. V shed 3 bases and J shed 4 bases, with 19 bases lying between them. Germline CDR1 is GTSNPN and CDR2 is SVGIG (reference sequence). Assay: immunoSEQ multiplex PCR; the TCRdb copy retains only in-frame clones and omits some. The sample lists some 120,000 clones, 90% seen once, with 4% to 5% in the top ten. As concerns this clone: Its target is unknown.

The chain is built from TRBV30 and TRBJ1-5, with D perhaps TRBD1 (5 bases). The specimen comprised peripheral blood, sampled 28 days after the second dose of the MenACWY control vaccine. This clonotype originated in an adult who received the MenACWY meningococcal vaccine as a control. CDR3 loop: CAWRPAGAGENQPQHF. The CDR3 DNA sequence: TGTGCCTGGAGGCCGGCCGGCGCGGGGGAGAATCAGCCCCAGCATTTT.